This T cell receptor beta chain originates from a study of blood T cell repertoires in COVID-19. Turning to the study itself: Material from acute and convalescent COVID-19 was sourced from the United States, Italy and Spain. T cells, B-cell-depleted T cells, or PBMCs supplied cDNA or gDNA.

Details on this clone: One end of the junction is discordant with germline, which a read error may explain.

Looked up from germline, CDR1 is MNHEY and CDR2 is SMNVEV (reference sequence). This CDR3 is built from 12 residues. Before they entered the study, exposed participants had met a COVID-19 case within 2 weeks. The method was immunoSEQ multiplex PCR; TCRdb's version includes in-frame clones alone and lacks a portion of them. The repertoire holds a few hundred thousand clones, with 88% as singletons. The source of this sequence is a woman aged 25 to 45 who had been exposed to COVID-19. What was sequenced was PBMCs or T cells enriched from blood (not recorded which). V is TRBV27 and J is TRBJ2-1, with D possibly being TRBD2 (5 bases). The CDR3 sequence: CASSSRTREKVF. The CDR3 region has the DNA TGTGCCAGCAGTTCCCGAACTAGAGAAAAGGTCTTC.